These T cell receptor beta chains were read from a single sample in a study of T cell changes during pregnancy in multiple sclerosis. Clones were sequenced by immunoSEQ multiplex PCR, and TCRdb holds only the in-frame ones, with some missing. The sample gives approximately 13,000 clones, 85% to 90% of which show up once; around 12% is in the top ten. Specimen: CD8+ T cells from peripheral blood mononuclear cells, collected after pregnancy. These receptors originate from a female donor in good health, enrolled as a control in a pregnancy study. The CDR3 runs from the conserved cysteine through the conserved F or W. D genes are given only for firm matches. Clone size appears in some rows only: once, few, many, or a class for an expanded clone.

TRBJ2-3	NA	TRBD2	TRBV4-3	CASSQEMVGTTGTDTQYF	TGCGCCAGCAGCCAAGAGATGGTAGGGACTACCGGCACAGATACGCAGTATTTT
TRBJ1-1	NA	NA	TRBV5-1	CASSLHPPYEQMNTEAFF	TGCGCCAGCAGCCTCCATCCCCCTTATGAGCAAATGAACACTGAAGCTTTCTTT
TRBJ2-1	NA	TRBD1	TRBV19	CASSMAGGGEQFF	TGTGCCAGTAGTATGGCAGGGGGTGGTGAGCAGTTCTTC
TRBJ1-1	NA	NA	TRBV27	CASGPPGAGTEAFF	TGTGCCAGCGGCCCCCCAGGGGCAGGCACTGAAGCTTTCTTT
TRBJ2-1	NA	NA	TRBV5-1	CASSGGQSYNEQFF	TGCGCCAGCAGCGGAGGCCAATCCTACAATGAGCAGTTCTTC
TRBJ2-2	NA	NA	TRBV6-5	CASSYVQNTGELFF	TGTGCCAGCAGTTACGTACAGAACACCGGGGAGCTGTTTTTT
TRBJ1-1	once	TRBD1	TRBV18	CASSPFGQELEAFF	TGTGCCAGCTCACCCTTTGGACAGGAACTTGAAGCTTTCTTT
TRBJ2-7	NA	TRBD2	TRBV9	CASSGAGVSEQYF	TGTGCCAGCAGCGGCGCGGGGGTGAGCGAGCAGTACTTC
TRBJ2-1	few	TRBD2	TRBV7-8	CASSSVGLAPSSYNEQFF	TGTGCCAGCAGCTCTGTTGGACTAGCACCGAGCTCCTACAATGAGCAGTTCTTC
TRBJ2-1	NA	NA	TRBV6-4	CASSASSYNEQFF	TGTGCCAGCAGTGCTAGCTCCTACAATGAGCAGTTCTTC
TRBJ1-1	NA	NA	TRBV6-6	CASNKQGSTEAFF	TGTGCCAGCAATAAACAGGGTAGCACTGAAGCTTTCTTT
TRBJ2-5	NA	NA	TRBV2	CASSDAPGEIETQYF	TGTGCCAGCAGTGATGCCCCAGGGGAAATAGAGACCCAGTACTTC
TRBJ1-1	NA	NA	TRBV27	CASSLGGSTEAFF	TGTGCCAGCAGTTTGGGGGGTAGCACTGAAGCTTTCTTT
TRBJ2-5	NA	NA	TRBV27	CASSLLGGSETQYF	TGTGCCAGCAGTTTATTGGGGGGTAGCGAGACCCAGTACTTC
TRBJ2-2	NA	TRBD1	TRBV4-1	CASSRGQGPNGELFF	TGCGCCAGCAGCCGGGGACAGGGGCCGAATGGGGAGCTGTTTTTT
TRBJ2-6	NA	TRBD1	TRBV4-2	CASSEQGALSGANVLTF	TGTGCCAGCAGCGAGCAGGGGGCACTCTCTGGGGCCAACGTCCTGACTTTC
TRBJ1-1	NA	NA	TRBV2	CASTEGRVNTEAFF	TGTGCCAGCACCGAAGGCAGGGTAAACACTGAAGCTTTCTTT
TRBJ2-3	NA	TRBD2	TRBV27	CASSSASGGLPDTQYF	TGTGCCAGCAGTTCGGCTAGCGGGGGGCTCCCAGATACGCAGTATTTT
TRBJ1-2	few	NA	TRBV19	CASRDFNYGYTF	TGTGCCAGTAGGGACTTCAATTATGGCTACACCTTC
TRBJ1-2	NA	TRBD1	TRBV27	CASSSDREVQGYTF	TGTGCCAGCAGTTCGGACAGGGAAGTACAGGGCTACACCTTC
TRBJ2-3	NA	TRBD1	TRBV27	CASSLGTGTDTQYF	TGTGCCAGCAGTTTGGGGACAGGCACAGATACGCAGTATTTT
TRBJ2-1	NA	TRBD1	TRBV5-1	CASSYRDSGFNEQFF	TGCGCCAGCAGCTACCGGGACAGTGGGTTCAATGAGCAGTTCTTC
TRBJ2-7	NA	NA	TRBV4-2	CASSQGAGTTNYEQYF	TGTGCCAGCAGCCAAGGGGCCGGGACAACTAACTACGAGCAGTACTTC
TRBJ1-5	few	NA	TRBV21-1	CASPLEPQHF	TGTGCCAGTCCGCTAGAGCCCCAGCATTTT
TRBJ2-3	NA	TRBD1	TRBV19	CASSIGQGSGTDTQYF	TGTGCCAGTAGTATAGGACAGGGGTCCGGTACAGATACGCAGTATTTT
TRBJ2-2	NA	NA	TRBV7-6	CASSLVGGNTGELFF	TGTGCCAGCAGCTTAGTGGGGGGTAACACCGGGGAGCTGTTTTTT
TRBJ2-2	NA	NA	TRBV7-6	CASSPAGPGAGELFF	TGTGCCAGCAGCCCAGCGGGACCAGGGGCCGGGGAGCTGTTTTTT
TRBJ2-3	NA	NA	TRBV9	CASSADAGAYTDTQYF	TGTGCCAGCAGCGCCGATGCGGGGGCGTATACAGATACGCAGTATTTT
TRBJ2-5	NA	NA	TRBV5-1	CASSLAQDSQETQYF	TGCGCCAGCAGCTTGGCCCAGGACAGCCAAGAGACCCAGTACTTC
TRBJ2-1	NA	NA	TRBV7-9	CASSLGPGNEQFF	TGTGCCAGCAGCTTAGGGCCCGGGAATGAGCAGTTCTTC
TRBJ2-6	NA	NA	TRBV6-4	CASSDSSSGANVLTF	TGTGCCAGCAGTGACTCGAGCTCTGGGGCCAACGTCCTGACTTTC